Listed below are T cell receptor beta chains from one sample, sequenced in a study of blood T cell repertoires in COVID-19. Assay: immunoSEQ multiplex PCR; the TCRdb copy retains only in-frame clones and omits some. The sample has a few hundred thousand clones; more than 75% are singletons. The sample taken for sequencing was PBMCs or T cells enriched from blood (not recorded which). The receptors here all came from a woman aged 18 to 35 who had recovered from COVID-19. Each CDR3 is given with its conserved first and last residue. Each record gives: V gene, CDR3 protein.

>TRBV11-2
CASSNIRTAEDEKLFF
>TRBV19
CASSVLRETGNQPQHF
>TRBV27
CASSLEGYGNQPQHF
>TRBV6-1
CASSEGRAVHEQYF
>TRBV16
CASSEINTEAFF
>TRBV28
CASGGSGTGVYEQYF
>TRBV30
CAWSEEGGYTF
>TRBV27
CASSLSPTGAEGGEQFF
>TRBV5-6
CASSLAGNLAGNTIYF
>TRBV3-1/TRBV3-2
CASSQSFTGRVGYTF
>TRBV18
CASSPWTGPHEKLFF
>TRBV6-5
CASSISGTGDYEQYF
>TRBV27
CASSTDRVQPQHF
>TRBV18
CASSPPSGFYNEQFF
>TRBV4-1
CASSQDAGAWPQHF
>TRBV27
CASSLSVGDNYGYTF
>TRBV5-1
CASSLFSTGALQETQYF
>TRBV18
CASSPGRTGGRGNQPQHF
>TRBV7-9
CASSLDAEQETQYF
>TRBV9
CASSVDQGSSYEQYF
>TRBV3-1/TRBV3-2
CASSQIDRLNTEAFF
>TRBV6-5
CASSRGTGQGNTIYF
>TRBV18
CASSPRAGANYGYTF
>TRBV18
CASSPQAGDRGFYEQYF
>TRBV27
CASSYLQGNGYTF
>TRBV12-3/TRBV12-4
CASSLYGYTF
>TRBV6-5
CASSYDQRAFF
>TRBV6-5
CASSLVAGEETQYF
>TRBV29-1
CSVVSGLTGELFF
>TRBV2
CASSEALRGNEQYF
>TRBV27
CASSYRTGADEQYF
>TRBV6-5
CASSYSRTLYYGYTF
>TRBV19
CASTIAGVSNEQFF
>TRBV6-1
CASREMTGSNQPQHF
>TRBV10-1
CASSESLAGATDTQYF
>TRBV5-1
CASSGTGETEAFF
>TRBV30
CAWSWEGVSGAFF
>TRBV10-3
CAISGTSGSYEQYF
>TRBV6-5
CASRTHNSNTEAFF
>TRBV5-1
CASSLVTGGNSPLHF
>TRBV28
CASSLPRGGRGSPLHF
>TRBV2
CASSPPLRATNEKLFF
>TRBV6-5
CASRSFGTGTEKLFF
>TRBV5-6
CASSEGTDNSNQPQHF
>TRBV9
CASSAPGVLHTEAFF
>TRBV14
CASSPEGHRRFF
>TRBV6-1
CASSERGQGRFQPQHF
>TRBV5-1
CASSLVSRQETQYF
>TRBV4-2
CASSQEGGRPIGDTQYF
>TRBV30
CAWSLTKGNTEAFF
>TRBV27
CASRTLRRGLLHF
>TRBV7-2
CASSLGGRETQYF
>TRBV7-2
CASSPSSFGTGTYEQYF
>TRBV19
CASSIVGTGSYGYTF
>TRBV6-5
CASRGTGKGEQYF